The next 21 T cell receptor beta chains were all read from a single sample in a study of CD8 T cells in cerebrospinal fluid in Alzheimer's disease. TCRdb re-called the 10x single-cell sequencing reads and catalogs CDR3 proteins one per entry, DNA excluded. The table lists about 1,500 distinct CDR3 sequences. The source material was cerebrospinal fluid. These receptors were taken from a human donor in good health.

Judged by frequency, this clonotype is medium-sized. This chain's CDR3 is CASSSAAWKGEATEAFF. The chain couples TRBV12-3 or TRBV12-4 to TRBJ1-1; TCRdb lists TRBD1, though no DNA is available to test this call. This CDR3 spans 17 amino acids.

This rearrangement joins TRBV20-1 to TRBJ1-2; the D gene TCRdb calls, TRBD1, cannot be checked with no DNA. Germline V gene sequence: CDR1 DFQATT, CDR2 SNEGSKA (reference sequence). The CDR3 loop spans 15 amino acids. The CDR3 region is CSARDGQGVVGGYTF.

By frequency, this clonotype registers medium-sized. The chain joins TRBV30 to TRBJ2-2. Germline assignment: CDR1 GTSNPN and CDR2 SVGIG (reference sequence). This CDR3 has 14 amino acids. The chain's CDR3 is CAWSVGLDSGELFF. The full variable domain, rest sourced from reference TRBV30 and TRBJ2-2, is SQTIHQWPATLVQPVGSPLSLECTVEGTSNPNLYWYRQAAGRGLQLLFYSVGIGQISSEVPQNLSASRPQDRQFILSSKKLLLSDSGFYLCAWSVGLDSGELFFGEGSRLTVL.

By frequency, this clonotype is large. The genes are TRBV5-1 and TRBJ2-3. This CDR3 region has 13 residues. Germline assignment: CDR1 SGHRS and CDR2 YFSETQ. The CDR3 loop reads CASTYWGTDTQYF.

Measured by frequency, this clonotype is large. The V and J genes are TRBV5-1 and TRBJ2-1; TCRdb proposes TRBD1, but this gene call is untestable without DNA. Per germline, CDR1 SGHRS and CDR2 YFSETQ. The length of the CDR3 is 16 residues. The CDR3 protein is CASSRSGTDTYNEQFF.

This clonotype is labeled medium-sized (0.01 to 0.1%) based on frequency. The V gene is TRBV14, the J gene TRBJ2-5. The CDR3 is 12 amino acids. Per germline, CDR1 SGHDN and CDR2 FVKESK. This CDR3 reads CASSQLVTAQYF.

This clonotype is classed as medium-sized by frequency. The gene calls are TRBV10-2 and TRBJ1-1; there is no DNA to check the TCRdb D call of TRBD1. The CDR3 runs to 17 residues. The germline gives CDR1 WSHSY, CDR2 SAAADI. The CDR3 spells CASSDPGGGYTATEAFF.

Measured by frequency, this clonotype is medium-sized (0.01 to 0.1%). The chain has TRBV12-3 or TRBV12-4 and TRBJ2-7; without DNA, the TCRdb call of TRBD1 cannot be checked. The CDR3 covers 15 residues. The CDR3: CASSLIGGLSYEQYF.

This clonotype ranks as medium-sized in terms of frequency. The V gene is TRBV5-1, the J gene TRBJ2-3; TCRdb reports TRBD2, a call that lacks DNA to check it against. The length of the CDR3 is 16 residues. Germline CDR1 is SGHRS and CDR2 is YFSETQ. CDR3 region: CASSDPRAGYADTQYF.

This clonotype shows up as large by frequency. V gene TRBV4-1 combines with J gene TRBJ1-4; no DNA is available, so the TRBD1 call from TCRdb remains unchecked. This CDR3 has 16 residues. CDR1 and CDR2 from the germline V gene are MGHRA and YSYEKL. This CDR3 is CASSPLPDRANEKLFF.

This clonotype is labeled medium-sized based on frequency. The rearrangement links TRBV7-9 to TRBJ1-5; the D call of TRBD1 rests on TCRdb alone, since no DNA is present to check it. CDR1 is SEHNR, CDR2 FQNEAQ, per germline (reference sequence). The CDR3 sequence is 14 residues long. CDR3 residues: CASSPTGPNQPQHF.

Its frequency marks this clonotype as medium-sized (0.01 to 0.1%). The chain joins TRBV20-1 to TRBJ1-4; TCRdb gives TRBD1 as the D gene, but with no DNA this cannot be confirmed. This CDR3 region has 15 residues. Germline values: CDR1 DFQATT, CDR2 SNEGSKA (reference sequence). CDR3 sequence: CSASQDGGQNEKLFF.

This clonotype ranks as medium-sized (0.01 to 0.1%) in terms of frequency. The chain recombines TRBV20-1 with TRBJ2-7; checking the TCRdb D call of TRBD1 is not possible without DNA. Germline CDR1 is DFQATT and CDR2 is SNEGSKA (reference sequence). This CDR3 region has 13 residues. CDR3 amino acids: CSALKGAGGEQYF.

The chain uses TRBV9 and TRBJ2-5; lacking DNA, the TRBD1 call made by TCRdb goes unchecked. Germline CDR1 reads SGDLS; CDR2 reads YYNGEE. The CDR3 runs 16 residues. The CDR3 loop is CASSPRGQGGWETQYF.

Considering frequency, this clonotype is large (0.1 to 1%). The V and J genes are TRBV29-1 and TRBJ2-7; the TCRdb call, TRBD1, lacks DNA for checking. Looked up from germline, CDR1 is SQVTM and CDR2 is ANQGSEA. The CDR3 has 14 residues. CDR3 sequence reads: CSVGGTDRVYEQYF.

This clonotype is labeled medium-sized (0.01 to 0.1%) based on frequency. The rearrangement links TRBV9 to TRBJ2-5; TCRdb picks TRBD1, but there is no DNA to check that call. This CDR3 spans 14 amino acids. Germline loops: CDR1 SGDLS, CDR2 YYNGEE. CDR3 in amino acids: CASSEDGAQETQYF.

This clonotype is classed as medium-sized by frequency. The chain's CDR3 is CASSFKGADTQYF. The V gene is TRBV12-3 or TRBV12-4, the J gene TRBJ2-3. The CDR3 spans 13 residues.

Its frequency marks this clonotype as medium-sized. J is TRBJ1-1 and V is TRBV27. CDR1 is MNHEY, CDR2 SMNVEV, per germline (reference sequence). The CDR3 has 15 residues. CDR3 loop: CASSLSSGWSTEAFF.

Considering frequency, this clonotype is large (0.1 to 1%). This chain's CDR3 is CASRAEGEQYF. The chain recombines TRBV10-2 with TRBJ2-7; TCRdb lists TRBD2, though no DNA is available to test this call. The CDR3 sequence is 11 residues long. In germline, CDR1 is WSHSY, CDR2 SAAADI.

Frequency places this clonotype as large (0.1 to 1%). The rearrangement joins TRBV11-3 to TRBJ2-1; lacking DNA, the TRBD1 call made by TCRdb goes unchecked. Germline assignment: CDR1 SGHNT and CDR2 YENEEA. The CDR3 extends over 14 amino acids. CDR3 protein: CASSLGRGSAEQFF.

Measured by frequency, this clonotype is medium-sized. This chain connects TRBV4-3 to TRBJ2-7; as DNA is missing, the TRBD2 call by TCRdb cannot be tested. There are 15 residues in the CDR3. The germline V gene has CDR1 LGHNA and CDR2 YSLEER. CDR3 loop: CASSPMLTSGYEQYF.